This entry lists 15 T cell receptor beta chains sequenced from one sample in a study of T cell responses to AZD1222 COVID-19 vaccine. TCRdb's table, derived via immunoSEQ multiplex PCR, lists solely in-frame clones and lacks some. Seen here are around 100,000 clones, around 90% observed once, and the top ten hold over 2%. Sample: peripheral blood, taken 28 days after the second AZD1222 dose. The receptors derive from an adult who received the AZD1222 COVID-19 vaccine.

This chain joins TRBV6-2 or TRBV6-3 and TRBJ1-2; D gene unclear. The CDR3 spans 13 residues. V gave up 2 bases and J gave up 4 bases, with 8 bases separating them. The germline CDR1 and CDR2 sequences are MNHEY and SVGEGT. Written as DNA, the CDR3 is TGTGCCAGCAGTTACGTGTCAGTCTATGGCTACACCTTC. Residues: CASSYVSVYGYTF.

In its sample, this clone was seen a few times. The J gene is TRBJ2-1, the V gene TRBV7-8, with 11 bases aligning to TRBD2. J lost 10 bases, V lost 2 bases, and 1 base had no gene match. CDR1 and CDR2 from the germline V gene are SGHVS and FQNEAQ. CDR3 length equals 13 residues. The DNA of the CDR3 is TGTGCCAGCAGCTTATCTAGCGGGAGGGAGCAGTTCTTC. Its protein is CASSLSSGREQFF.

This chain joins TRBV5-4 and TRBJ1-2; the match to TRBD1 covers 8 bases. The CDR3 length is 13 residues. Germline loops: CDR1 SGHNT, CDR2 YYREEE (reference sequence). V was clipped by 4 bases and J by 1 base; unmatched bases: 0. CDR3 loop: CASSDRGNYGYTF. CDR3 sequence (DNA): TGTGCCAGCAGCGACAGGGGTAACTATGGCTACACCTTC.

CDR3: CASSVGSGRGGDTQYF. CDR3 DNA sequence: TGTGCCAGCAGCGTAGGTAGCGGGAGGGGTGGAGATACGCAGTATTTT. The gene calls are TRBV9 and TRBJ2-3; 11 bases match TRBD2. V lost 0 bases to trimming and J lost 5 bases; unmatched junction nucleotides: 5. The CDR3 has 16 residues. CDR1 is SGDLS and CDR2 is YYNGEE in the germline V gene.

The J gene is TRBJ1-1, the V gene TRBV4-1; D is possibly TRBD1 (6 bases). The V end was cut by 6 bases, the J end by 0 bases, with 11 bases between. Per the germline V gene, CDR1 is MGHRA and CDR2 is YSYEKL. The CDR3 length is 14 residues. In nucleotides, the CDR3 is TGCGCCAGCAGTCCAGGGGTCATGAACACTGAAGCTTTCTTT. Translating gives CASSPGVMNTEAFF.

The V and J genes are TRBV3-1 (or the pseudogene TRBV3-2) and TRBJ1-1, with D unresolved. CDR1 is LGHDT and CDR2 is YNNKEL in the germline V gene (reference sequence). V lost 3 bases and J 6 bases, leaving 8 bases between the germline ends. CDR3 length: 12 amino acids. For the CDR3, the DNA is TGTGCCAGCAGCCAGGGTCGAGCTGAAGCTTTCTTT. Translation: CASSQGRAEAFF.

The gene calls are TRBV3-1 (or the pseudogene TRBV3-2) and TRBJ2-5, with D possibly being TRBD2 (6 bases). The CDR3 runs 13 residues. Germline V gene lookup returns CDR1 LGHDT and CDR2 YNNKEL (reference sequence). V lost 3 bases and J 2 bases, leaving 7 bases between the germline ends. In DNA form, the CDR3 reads TGTGCCAGCAGCCAGACTAGTCAAGAGACCCAGTACTTC. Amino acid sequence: CASSQTSQETQYF.

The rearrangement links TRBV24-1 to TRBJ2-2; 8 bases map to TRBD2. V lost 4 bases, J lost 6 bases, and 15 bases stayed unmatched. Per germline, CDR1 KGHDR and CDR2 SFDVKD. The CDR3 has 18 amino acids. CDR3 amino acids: CATSDGTRTSLNPGELFF. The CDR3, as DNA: TGTGCCACCAGTGACGGTACAAGGACTAGCCTTAACCCCGGGGAGCTGTTTTTT.

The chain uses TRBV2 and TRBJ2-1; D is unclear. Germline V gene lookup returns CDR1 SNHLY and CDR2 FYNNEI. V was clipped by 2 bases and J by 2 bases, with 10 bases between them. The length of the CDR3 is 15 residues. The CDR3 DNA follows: TGTGCCAGCAGTGAATTGCTAGGTCCCTACAATGAGCAGTTCTTC. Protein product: CASSELLGPYNEQFF.

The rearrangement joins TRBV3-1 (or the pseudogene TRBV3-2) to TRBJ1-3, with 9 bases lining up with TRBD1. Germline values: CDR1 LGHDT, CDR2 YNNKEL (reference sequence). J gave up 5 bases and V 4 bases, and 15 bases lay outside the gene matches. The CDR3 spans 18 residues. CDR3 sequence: CASSPNSVPGQGRNTIYF. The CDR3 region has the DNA TGTGCCAGCAGCCCCAATTCCGTTCCGGGACAGGGTAGAAACACCATATATTTT.

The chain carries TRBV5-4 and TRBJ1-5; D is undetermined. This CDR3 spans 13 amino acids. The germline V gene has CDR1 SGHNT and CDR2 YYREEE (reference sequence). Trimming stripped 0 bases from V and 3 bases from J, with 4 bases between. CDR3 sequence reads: CASSLDNNQPQHF. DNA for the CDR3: TGTGCCAGCAGCTTGGACAACAATCAGCCCCAGCATTTT.

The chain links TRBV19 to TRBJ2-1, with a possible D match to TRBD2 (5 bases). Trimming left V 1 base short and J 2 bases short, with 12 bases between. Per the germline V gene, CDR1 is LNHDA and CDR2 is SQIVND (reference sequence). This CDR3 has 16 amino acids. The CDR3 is CASSIARTLTYNEQFF. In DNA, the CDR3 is TGTGCCAGTAGTATAGCAAGGACTCTGACCTACAATGAGCAGTTCTTC. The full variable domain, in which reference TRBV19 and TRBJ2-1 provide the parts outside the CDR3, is DGGITQSPKYLFRKEGQNVTLSCEQNLNHDAMYWYRQDPGQGLRLIYYSQIVNDFQKGDIAEGYSVSREKKESFPLTVTSAQKNPTAFYLCASSIARTLTYNEQFFGPGTRLTVL.

The CDR3 DNA reads as TGTGCCAGCAGTGTCAGGCCCACCCATACCTACGAGCAGTACTTC. This codes for CASSVRPTHTYEQYF. V usage is TRBV6-2 or TRBV6-3 and J usage is TRBJ2-7, with no clear D. Trimming pared 5 bases from V and 2 bases from J, leaving 16 bases between. The CDR3 runs 15 residues. Germline CDR1 is MNHEY and CDR2 is SVGEGT.

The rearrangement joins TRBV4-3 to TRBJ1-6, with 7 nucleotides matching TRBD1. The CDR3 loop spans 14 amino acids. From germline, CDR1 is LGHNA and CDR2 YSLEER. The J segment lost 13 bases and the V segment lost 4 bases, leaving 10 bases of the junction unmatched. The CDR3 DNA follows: TGCGCCAGCAGCCCCGACAGGGCCCGAGGGCCCCTCCACTTT. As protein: CASSPDRARGPLHF.

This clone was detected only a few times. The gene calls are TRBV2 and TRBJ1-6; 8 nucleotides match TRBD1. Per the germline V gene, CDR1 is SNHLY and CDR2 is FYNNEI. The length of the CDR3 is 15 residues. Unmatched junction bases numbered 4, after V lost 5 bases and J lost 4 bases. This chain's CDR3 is CASSLDREYNSPLHF. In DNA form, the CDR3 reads TGTGCCAGCAGTCTGGACAGGGAATATAATTCACCCCTCCACTTT.